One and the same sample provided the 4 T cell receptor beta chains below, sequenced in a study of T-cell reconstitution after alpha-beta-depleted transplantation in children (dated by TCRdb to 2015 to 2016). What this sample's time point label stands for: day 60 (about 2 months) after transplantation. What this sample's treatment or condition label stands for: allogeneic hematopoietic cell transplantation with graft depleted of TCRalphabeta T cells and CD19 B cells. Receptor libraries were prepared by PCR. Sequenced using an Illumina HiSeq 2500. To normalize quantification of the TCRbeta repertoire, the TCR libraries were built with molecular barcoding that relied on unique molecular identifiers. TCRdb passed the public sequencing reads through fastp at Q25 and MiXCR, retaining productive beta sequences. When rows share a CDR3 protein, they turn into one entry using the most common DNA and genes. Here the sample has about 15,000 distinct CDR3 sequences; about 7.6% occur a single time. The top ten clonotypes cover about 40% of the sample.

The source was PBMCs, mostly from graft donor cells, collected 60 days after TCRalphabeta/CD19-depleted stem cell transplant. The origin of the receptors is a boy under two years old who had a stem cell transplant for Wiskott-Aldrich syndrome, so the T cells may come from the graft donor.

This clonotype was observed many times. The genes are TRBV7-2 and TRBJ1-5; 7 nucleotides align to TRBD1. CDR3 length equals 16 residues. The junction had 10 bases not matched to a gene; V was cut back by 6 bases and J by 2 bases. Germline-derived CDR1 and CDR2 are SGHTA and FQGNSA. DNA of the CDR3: TGTGCCAGCAGTATATACAGGGGAGAGGGCAATCAGCCCCAGCATTTT. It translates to CASSIYRGEGNQPQHF.

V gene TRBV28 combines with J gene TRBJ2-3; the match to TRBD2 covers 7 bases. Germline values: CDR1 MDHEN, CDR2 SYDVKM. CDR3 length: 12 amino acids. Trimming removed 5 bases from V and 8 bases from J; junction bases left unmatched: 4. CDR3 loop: CASSPTSSTQYF. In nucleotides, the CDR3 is TGTGCCAGCAGTCCGACTAGCAGTACGCAGTATTTT.

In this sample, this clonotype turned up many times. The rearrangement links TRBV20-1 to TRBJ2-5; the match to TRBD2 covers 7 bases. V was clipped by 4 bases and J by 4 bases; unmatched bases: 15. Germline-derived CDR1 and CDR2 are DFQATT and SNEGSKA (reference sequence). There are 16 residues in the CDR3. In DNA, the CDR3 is TGCAGTGCTACCGTCGACAGCGGGACCGGGTCAGAGACCCAGTACTTC. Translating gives CSATVDSGTGSETQYF.

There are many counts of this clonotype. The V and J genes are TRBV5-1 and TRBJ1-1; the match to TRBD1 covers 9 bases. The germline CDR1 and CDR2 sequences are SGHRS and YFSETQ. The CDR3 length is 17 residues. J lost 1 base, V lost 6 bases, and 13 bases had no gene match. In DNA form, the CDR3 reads TGCGCCAGCACCAGAGAGGGGGACAGGGTAAGGAACACTGAAGCTTTCTTT. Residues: CASTREGDRVRNTEAFF.